This T cell receptor beta chain originates from a study of shared clonotypes between healthy human individuals. General study points: Among non-shared clonotypes, generation probabilities were lower than among those shared by all four donors.

Points on this clone: Its antigen is currently unknown.

CDR3 length: 13 residues. Germline V gene sequence: CDR1 SGHNT, CDR2 YENEEA. V was clipped by 2 bases and J by 4 bases, with 5 bases between them. Deep level was the assay's run setting. TCRdb keeps only in-frame clones here, not all; method: immunoSEQ multiplex PCR. The sample lists around 1.1 million clones, approximately 75% occurring once. The sequencing input was memory CD4+ T cells from PBMCs. Subset reported: CD45RA-negative fraction. The clonotype comes from a man in his late teens or twenties in good health. Some clones in this sample may be carry-over from other donors' samples. This rearrangement joins TRBV11-3 to TRBJ2-2; no definite D call. CDR3 nucleotides: TGTGCCAGCAGCTTACGGGTCACCGGGGAGCTGTTTTTT. It encodes CASSLRVTGELFF.